Described below is a single T cell receptor (beta chain) sequence and its context. Its antigen remains unknown. The data derive from a study of T cells in Graves' hyperthyroidism and ophthalmopathy. Study-wide results and limits: Among thyroid clonotypes expanded above 0.001, most also appeared in blood.

RNA transcripts provided the source from which TCR beta CDR3 regions were amplified. Initially, a first-round RT-PCR of the TCR CDR3 employed the HTBI primer set. TCRdb fed the multiplex PCR reads into MiXCR, producing one record per CDR3 protein. The sample shows roughly 740,000 distinct CDR3 sequences, less than 20% of them seen only once. There are 17 residues in the CDR3. Germline CDR1 SGHRS, CDR2 YFSETQ. With V trimmed by 0 bases and J by 5 bases, 12 bases remained unmatched. This receptor was obtained from a man aged 18 to 30 with Graves' hyperthyroidism. The V gene is TRBV5-1, the J gene TRBJ2-5; the match to TRBD2 covers 8 bases. The sample taken for sequencing was blood. The DNA for the CDR3 is TGCGCCAGCAGCTTGGTATTGGCTAGCGGGCCGCTTGAGACCCAGTACTTC. This encodes CASSLVLASGPLETQYF.